Below are 21 T cell receptor beta chains sequenced from a single sample in a study of cytomegalovirus exposure and HLA in healthy donors (dated by TCRdb to the late 2010s). Libraries came from the immunoSEQ multiplex PCR assay. The multiplex PCR relied on a mix of 60 forward primers for TCR Vbeta segments and 13 reverse primers for TCR Jbeta segments. Entries here come from immuneACCESS through TCRdb and include only in-frame sequences with V and J called. Some clones fail to appear in such tables; in the studies checked, an unresolved V gene covers under half of the shortfall, and the cause of the remainder is unknown. In this sample the table shows just over 150,000 clones, more than 75% of which occur a single time. More than 2% of the sample is in the top ten clones. Source material: PBMCs. These receptor sequences come from a woman between 18 and 30 years old in good health and CMV-seronegative.

The genes are TRBV28 and TRBJ2-5; possible D gene TRBD1, 6 bases. V lost 2 bases, J lost 0 bases, and 16 bases lay in between. Germline V gene data show CDR1 as MDHEN and CDR2 as SYDVKM. The CDR3 length is 17 residues. Written as DNA, the CDR3 is TGTGCCAGCAGTTTACTATTCGGCAGGGGAAACCAAGAGACCCAGTACTTC. Translating gives CASSLLFGRGNQETQYF. Full variable domain (rest looked up from reference TRBV28 and TRBJ2-5): DVKVTQSSRYLVKRTGEKVFLECVQDMDHENMFWYRQDPGLGLRLIYFSYDVKMKEKGDIPEGYSVSREKKERFSLILESASTNQTSMYLCASSLLFGRGNQETQYFGPGTRLLVL.

This clone was counted between two and nine times. This chain connects TRBV4-3 to TRBJ1-4; D is unresolved. V dropped 5 bases and J dropped 7 bases, with 17 bases sitting between them. Per the germline V gene, CDR1 is LGHNA and CDR2 is YSLEER. The CDR3 consists of 15 residues. This CDR3 is CASSSRTMAGEKLFF. CDR3 nucleotide sequence: TGCGCCAGCAGCTCCCGGACCATGGCGGGTGAAAAACTGTTTTTT.

This chain uses TRBV5-4 with TRBJ2-3; TRBD2 matches at 8 bases. Germline CDR1 SGHNT, CDR2 YYREEE (reference sequence). The J segment lost 0 bases and the V segment lost 3 bases, leaving 3 bases of the junction unmatched. This CDR3 region has 15 residues. CDR3 sequence: CASSSGGESTDTQYF. CDR3 in DNA: TGTGCCAGCAGCTCCGGGGGGGAGAGCACAGATACGCAGTATTTT.

The chain carries TRBV15 and TRBJ2-1; 8 nucleotides line up with TRBD2. CDR1 is LNHNV and CDR2 is YYDKDF in the germline V gene (reference sequence). The CDR3 has 14 residues. The V gene end was trimmed by 8 bases and the J gene end by 7 bases; junction bases not matched to a gene: 10. CDR3 region: CATRPAGAGNEQFF. The CDR3 DNA follows: TGTGCCACCCGACCAGCGGGAGCGGGGAATGAGCAGTTCTTC.

V gene TRBV30 combines with J gene TRBJ2-2; D is undetermined. V shed 0 bases and J shed 1 base, with 6 bases lying between them. The CDR3 is 14 amino acids. Germline-derived CDR1 and CDR2 are GTSNPN and SVGIG (reference sequence). The CDR3, as DNA: TGTGCCTGGAGTGTATCCAGGAACACCGGGGAGCTGTTTTTT. Translating it yields CAWSVSRNTGELFF.

CDR3 residues: CASGAFYNEQFF. The CDR3 DNA sequence: TGTGCCAGCGGGGCCTTTTACAATGAGCAGTTCTTC. V is TRBV11-1 and J is TRBJ2-1; D is perhaps TRBD1 (5 bases). This CDR3 is built from 12 residues. The germline V gene encodes CDR1 SGHAT and CDR2 FQDESV (reference sequence). V was shortened by 8 bases and J by 4 bases, with 9 bases between the two germline ends.

The chain combines TRBV30 with TRBJ1-4; TRBD1 matches 12 bases. The V gene end was trimmed by 0 bases and the J gene end by 4 bases; junction bases not matched to a gene: 15. CDR3 size: 20 residues. Germline loops: CDR1 GTSNPN, CDR2 SVGIG (reference sequence). This chain's CDR3 is CAWSVPPGQGARGINEKLFF. The CDR3 DNA reads as TGTGCCTGGAGTGTCCCACCGGGACAGGGGGCTCGAGGAATTAATGAAAAACTGTTTTTT.

The rearrangement links TRBV2 to TRBJ1-5; D remains ambiguous. The CDR3 runs 12 residues. Germline values: CDR1 SNHLY, CDR2 FYNNEI. V was pared by 8 bases and J by 7 bases, with 12 bases between. CDR3 region: CASAAALQPQHF. Written as DNA, the CDR3 is TGTGCCAGCGCGGCGGCGTTGCAGCCCCAGCATTTT.

The sample holds a few counts of this clone. This chain uses TRBV11-3 with TRBJ2-1; no definite D call. Trimming pared 0 bases from V and 5 bases from J, leaving 14 bases between. The germline CDR1 and CDR2 sequences are SGHNT and YENEEA. The CDR3 is 16 amino acids. The CDR3 DNA sequence: TGTGCCAGCAGCTTAGAGGGCAGTTACTCACACAATGAGCAGTTCTTC. It encodes CASSLEGSYSHNEQFF.

The CDR3 here is CASSLAQRETEQFF. The CDR3, as DNA: TGTGCCAGCAGCTTAGCACAGCGGGAGACTGAGCAGTTCTTC. This chain joins TRBV7-2 and TRBJ2-1; 8 positions agree with TRBD2. V lost 0 bases, J lost 9 bases, and 4 bases stayed unmatched. The CDR3 length is 14 residues. The germline V gene encodes CDR1 SGHTA and CDR2 FQGNSA.

This chain uses TRBV4-3 with TRBJ1-2, with 7 bases fitting TRBD1. Germline CDR1 is LGHNA and CDR2 is YSLEER. V trimming: 4 bases; J trimming: 4 bases; junction bases outside the gene matches: 6. This CDR3 spans 14 amino acids. DNA for the CDR3: TGCGCCAGCAGCCCGACAGGGAGTGGCTATGGCTACACCTTC. This encodes CASSPTGSGYGYTF.

The chain couples TRBV13 to TRBJ2-5; D is ambiguous. Trimming cost V 4 bases and J 5 bases, with 14 bases left between them. The CDR3 length is 14 residues. Germline CDR1 PRHDT, CDR2 FYEKMQ (reference sequence). CDR3: CASSSSRSGETQYF. For the CDR3, the DNA is TGTGCCAGCAGCTCGTCGAGGTCCGGGGAGACCCAGTACTTC.

The rearrangement uses TRBV9 and TRBJ2-2, with D tentatively TRBD2 (6 bases). Trimming took off 0 bases at V and 4 bases at J, with 10 bases between the two ends. The CDR3 length is 15 residues. Germline V lookup: CDR1 SGDLS, CDR2 YYNGEE. Here the CDR3 reads CASSVGGEGTGELFF. The CDR3 DNA reads TGTGCCAGCAGCGTAGGGGGGGAAGGCACCGGGGAGCTGTTTTTT.

The rearrangement uses TRBV6-5 and TRBJ2-3; no clear D. Germline assignment: CDR1 MNHEY and CDR2 SVGAGI. The V gene lost 5 bases and the J gene lost 5 bases, with 17 bases spanning the gap. The CDR3 contains 15 residues. The CDR3 loop is CASSTLGVGGDTQYF. The CDR3, as DNA: TGTGCCAGCAGTACCCTTGGTGTCGGCGGAGATACGCAGTATTTT.

J is TRBJ2-1 and V is TRBV7-2, with 7 bases lining up with TRBD2. The germline gives CDR1 SGHTA, CDR2 FQGNSA. The CDR3 spans 16 residues. V was clipped by 4 bases and J by 7 bases; unmatched bases: 13. The CDR3 reads CASSSRRGVRVNEQFF. The CDR3 DNA is TGTGCCAGCAGCTCCCGCCGGGGGGTTAGGGTGAATGAGCAGTTCTTC.

This clone was seen once. The chain uses TRBV27 and TRBJ2-1, with TRBD1 identical over 8 bases. V gave up 5 bases and J gave up 6 bases; unmatched junction bases: 9. Germline CDR1 and CDR2: MNHEY and SMNVEV (reference sequence). This CDR3 is built from 15 residues. The DNA of the CDR3 is TGTGCCAGCAGTAGAAGAGGACAGGGAGCCAATGAGCAGTTCTTC. Its protein product is CASSRRGQGANEQFF.

The chain's CDR3 is CAWGQENYIQYF. In DNA form, the CDR3 reads TGTGCCTGGGGACAGGAGAATTACATTCAGTACTTC. The V and J genes are TRBV30 and TRBJ2-4, with 7 positions matching TRBD1. J gave up 8 bases and V 5 bases, and 6 bases lay outside the gene matches. CDR3 length: 12 residues. Germline V gene lookup returns CDR1 GTSNPN and CDR2 SVGIG (reference sequence).

The V and J genes are TRBV4-1 and TRBJ2-5; D call uncertain. Germline loops: CDR1 MGHRA, CDR2 YSYEKL. This CDR3 region has 15 residues. With 3 bases removed from V and 0 bases from J, the gap between germline ends came to 11 bases. CDR3 DNA: TGCGCCAGCAGCCAGACTCCGGCGAACCAAGAGACCCAGTACTTC. This encodes CASSQTPANQETQYF.

This sequence joins TRBV5-4 and TRBJ2-1; possible D gene TRBD1, 8 bases. V shed 3 bases and J shed 6 bases, with 13 bases lying between them. The CDR3 has 14 amino acids. Germline loops: CDR1 SGHNT, CDR2 YYREEE (reference sequence). The CDR3 is CASSSQGGGNEQFF. In nucleotides, the CDR3 is TGTGCCAGCAGCTCACAGGGGGGGGGCAATGAGCAGTTCTTC.

This clone was seen once. In DNA, the CDR3 is TGTGCCATCAGTGTGACAGACGATACGCAGTATTTT. Encoded protein: CAISVTDDTQYF. The chain recombines TRBV10-3 with TRBJ2-3; a possible D gene is TRBD1 (5 bases). This CDR3 spans 12 amino acids. Germline V gene data show CDR1 as ENHRY and CDR2 as SYGVKD. Trimming stripped 4 bases from V and 6 bases from J, with 8 bases between.

The rearrangement uses TRBV6-1 and TRBJ2-1, with 9 bases identical to TRBD2. V dropped 2 bases and J dropped 1; count of bases not matched to a gene: 9. The CDR3 consists of 18 residues. Germline V gene lookup returns CDR1 MNHNS and CDR2 SASEGT. The CDR3 nucleotides read TGTGCCAGCAGTGAACGACGAGCGGGGGGCCTATCCTACAATGAGCAGTTCTTC. Protein product: CASSERRAGGLSYNEQFF.